This TCR beta chain was obtained from a study of quantifying T cell responses using KT2 cells. Across the whole study: RNA was reverse transcribed with TCR alpha and beta constant-region primers. Estimated efficiency of the T4 ligation step was above 8.5% under optimum conditions.

From germline, CDR1 is SNHLY and CDR2 FYNNEI. This CDR3 is 17 amino acids long. J lost 3 bases, V lost 10 bases, and 15 bases had no gene match. This clonotype was observed a handful of times. Its antigen remains unidentified. Study results and limitations: Counts of KT2 alpha and beta sequences rose linearly with the number of KT2 cells added.

An oligo carrying a UMI was ligated to the cDNA 3' end. First-round PCR used approximately 4 cycles and beta primers RC1.1 and RC1.2 covering TRBC1 and TRBC2. TCRdb re-called the UMI-ligation and nested PCR reads through MiXCR, storing one row per CDR3 protein. The data contain approximately 60,000 distinct CDR3 sequences, around 12% of them seen just once; the ten biggest clones take up roughly 9%. Known numbers of the T cell clone KT2 were added to PBMC. This clonotype originated in a human donor. This chain joins TRBV2 and TRBJ2-1, with 10 bases lining up with TRBD2. The source material was PBMCs spiked with cells of the T cell clone KT2. This CDR3 is CAINTLAGSSIYNEQFF. Here the CDR3 DNA reads TGTGCCATCAACACACTAGCGGGGAGCTCGATCTACAATGAGCAGTTCTTC.